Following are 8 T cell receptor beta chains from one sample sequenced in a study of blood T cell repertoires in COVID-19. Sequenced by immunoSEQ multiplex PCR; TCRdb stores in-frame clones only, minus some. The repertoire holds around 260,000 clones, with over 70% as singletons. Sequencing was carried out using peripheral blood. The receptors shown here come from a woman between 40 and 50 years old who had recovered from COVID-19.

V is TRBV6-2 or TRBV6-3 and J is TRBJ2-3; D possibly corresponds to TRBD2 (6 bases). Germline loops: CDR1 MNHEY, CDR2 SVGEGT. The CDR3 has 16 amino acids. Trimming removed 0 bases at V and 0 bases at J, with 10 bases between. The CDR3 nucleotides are TGTGCCAGCAGTTACTCCCTAGCGACTAGCACAGATACGCAGTATTTT. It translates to CASSYSLATSTDTQYF.

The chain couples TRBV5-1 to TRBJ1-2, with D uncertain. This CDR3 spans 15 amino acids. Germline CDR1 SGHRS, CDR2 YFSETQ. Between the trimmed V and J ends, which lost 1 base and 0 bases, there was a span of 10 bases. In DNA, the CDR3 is TGCGCCAGCAGCTTGCTTACGGGATCTAACTATGGCTACACCTTC. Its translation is CASSLLTGSNYGYTF.

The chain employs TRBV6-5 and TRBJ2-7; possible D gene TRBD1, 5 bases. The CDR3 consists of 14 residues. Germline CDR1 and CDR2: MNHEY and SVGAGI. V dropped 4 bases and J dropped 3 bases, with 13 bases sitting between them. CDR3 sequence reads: CASSSPTVYYEQYF. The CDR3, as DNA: TGTGCCAGCAGTTCCCCGACAGTTTACTACGAGCAGTACTTC.

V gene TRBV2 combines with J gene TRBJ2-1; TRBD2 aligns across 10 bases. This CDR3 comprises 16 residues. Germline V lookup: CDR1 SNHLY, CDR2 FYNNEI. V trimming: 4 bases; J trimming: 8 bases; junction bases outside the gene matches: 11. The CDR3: CASSVTGAGGYYEQFF. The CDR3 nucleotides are TGTGCCAGCAGTGTAACGGGAGCGGGGGGGTATTATGAGCAGTTCTTC.

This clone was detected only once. The CDR3 coding sequence is TGCAGCGTAAGACCTATGGACAGCTATGGCTACACCTTC. This sequence encodes CSVRPMDSYGYTF. The gene calls are TRBV29-1 and TRBJ1-2, with a weak D call TRBD1 (6 bases). The V gene's germline CDR1 is SQVTM and CDR2 ANQGSEA. The CDR3 has 13 residues. Trimming removed 6 bases at V and 4 bases at J, with 15 bases between.

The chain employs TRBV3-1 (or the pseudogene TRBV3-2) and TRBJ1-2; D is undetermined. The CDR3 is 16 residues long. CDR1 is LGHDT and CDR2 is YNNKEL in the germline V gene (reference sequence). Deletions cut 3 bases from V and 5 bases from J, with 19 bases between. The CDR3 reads CASSQGSVEGGYGYTF. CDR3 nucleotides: TGTGCCAGCAGCCAGGGTTCCGTCGAGGGCGGATATGGCTACACCTTC.

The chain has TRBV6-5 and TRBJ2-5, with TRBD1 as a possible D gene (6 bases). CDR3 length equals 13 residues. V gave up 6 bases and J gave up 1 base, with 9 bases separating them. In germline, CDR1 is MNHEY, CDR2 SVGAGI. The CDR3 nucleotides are TGTGCCAGCAGGCCAGGGGTCCAAGAGACCCAGTACTTC. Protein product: CASRPGVQETQYF.

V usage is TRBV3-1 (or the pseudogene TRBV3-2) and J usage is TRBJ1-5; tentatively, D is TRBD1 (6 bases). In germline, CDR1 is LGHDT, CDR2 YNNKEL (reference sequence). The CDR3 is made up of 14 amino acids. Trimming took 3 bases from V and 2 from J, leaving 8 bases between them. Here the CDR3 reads CASSHSGGNQPQHF. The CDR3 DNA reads TGTGCCAGCAGCCATTCAGGGGGCAATCAGCCCCAGCATTTT.